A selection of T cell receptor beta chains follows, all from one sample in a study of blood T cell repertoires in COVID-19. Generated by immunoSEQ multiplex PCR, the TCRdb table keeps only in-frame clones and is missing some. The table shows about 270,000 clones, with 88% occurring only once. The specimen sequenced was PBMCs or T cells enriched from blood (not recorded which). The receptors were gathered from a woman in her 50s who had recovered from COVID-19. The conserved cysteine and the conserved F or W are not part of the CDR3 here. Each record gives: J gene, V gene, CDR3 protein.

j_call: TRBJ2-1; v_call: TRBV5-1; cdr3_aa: ASSLETDSYNEQF
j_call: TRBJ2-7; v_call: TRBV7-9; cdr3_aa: ASSPIAGDDYEQY
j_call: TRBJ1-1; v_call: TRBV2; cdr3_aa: ASSDGAAIEAF
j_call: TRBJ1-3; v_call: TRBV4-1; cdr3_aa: ASSQVTGAGNTIY
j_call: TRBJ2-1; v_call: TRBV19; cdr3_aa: ASSRPGTGYNEQF
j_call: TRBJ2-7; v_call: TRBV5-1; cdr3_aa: ASSLTGFLDEQY
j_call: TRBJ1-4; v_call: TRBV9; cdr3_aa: ASSPTPGVTNEKLF
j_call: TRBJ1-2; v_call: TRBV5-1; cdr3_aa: ASSKAGTGGDYGYT
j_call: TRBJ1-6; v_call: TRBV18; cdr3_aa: ASSADRGPNSPLH
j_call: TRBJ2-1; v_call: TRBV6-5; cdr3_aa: ASRPLAGVYNEQF
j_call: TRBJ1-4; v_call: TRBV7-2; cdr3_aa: ASSYRGPNEKLF
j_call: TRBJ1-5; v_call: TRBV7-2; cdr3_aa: ASSLAGTGRQPQH
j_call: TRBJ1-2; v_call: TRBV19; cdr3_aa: ASNPPHRNYGYT
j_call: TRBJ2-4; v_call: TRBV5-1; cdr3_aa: ASSFTGTGGDIQY
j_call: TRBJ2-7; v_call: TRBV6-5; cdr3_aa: ASSYGQGAYEQY
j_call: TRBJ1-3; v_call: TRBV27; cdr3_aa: ASSPRGPSGNTIY
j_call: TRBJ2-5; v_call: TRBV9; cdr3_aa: ASSAQTGREETQY
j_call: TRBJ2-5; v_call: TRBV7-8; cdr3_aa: ASSPRAVGGKRETQY
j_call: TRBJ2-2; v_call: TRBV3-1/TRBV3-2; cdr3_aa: ASSQTGDTGELF
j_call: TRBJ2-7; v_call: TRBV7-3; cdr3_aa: ASSLSGTGPYEQY
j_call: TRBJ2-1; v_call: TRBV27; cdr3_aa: ASRYTRGPSTNNEQF
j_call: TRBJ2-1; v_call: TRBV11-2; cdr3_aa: ASSLLFGTRNYNEQF
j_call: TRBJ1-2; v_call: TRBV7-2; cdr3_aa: ASSHGLGGAVNYGYT
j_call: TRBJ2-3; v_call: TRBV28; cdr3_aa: ASSRGQGVRDTDTQY
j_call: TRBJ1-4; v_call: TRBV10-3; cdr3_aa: ATTDRANEKLF
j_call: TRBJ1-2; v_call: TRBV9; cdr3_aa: ASSPDRELNYGYT
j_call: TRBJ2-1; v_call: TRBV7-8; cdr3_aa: ASRQGVKTYEQF
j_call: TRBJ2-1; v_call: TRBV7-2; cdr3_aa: ASSYKQGISYNEQF
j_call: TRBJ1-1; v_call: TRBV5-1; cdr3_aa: ASSVTGMETEAF
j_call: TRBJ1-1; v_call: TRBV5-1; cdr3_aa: ASSQGQMNTEAF
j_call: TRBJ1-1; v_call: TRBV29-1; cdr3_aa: SVQGVSEAF
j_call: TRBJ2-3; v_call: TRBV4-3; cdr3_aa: ASSQEHTRTDTQY
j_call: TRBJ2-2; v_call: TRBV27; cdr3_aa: ASRGLAGGGTGELF
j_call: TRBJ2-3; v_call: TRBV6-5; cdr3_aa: ASSLADTQY
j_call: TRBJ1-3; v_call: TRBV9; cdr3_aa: ASRNQGAGNTIY
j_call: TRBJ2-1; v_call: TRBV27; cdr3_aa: ASSSQGARNEQF
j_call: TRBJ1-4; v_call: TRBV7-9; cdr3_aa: ASSLSSGKLF
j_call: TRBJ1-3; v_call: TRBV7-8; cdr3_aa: ASSLRGRDTIY
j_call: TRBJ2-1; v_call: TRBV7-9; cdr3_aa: ASSLGTGTGRGNEQF
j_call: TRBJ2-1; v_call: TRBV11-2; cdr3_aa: ASSDPGASGYDEQF
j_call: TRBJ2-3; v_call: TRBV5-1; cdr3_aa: ASNPGVGTDTQY
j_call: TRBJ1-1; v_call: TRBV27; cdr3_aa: ASSFFGTSMNTEAF